A single sample is the source of the 8 T cell receptor beta chains below, sequenced in a study of T cell clones after liver transplantation. Sequencing used immunoSEQ multiplex PCR; TCRdb keeps in-frame clones, though not all of them. This table has around 51,000 clones, roughly nine tenths appearing once. This specimen consisted of CD8+ T cells from blood, obtained 12 months after liver transplant. The origin of the receptors is a human patient who received a liver transplant. Some T cells may possibly be graft donor cells.

The DNA of the CDR3 is TGCGCCAGCAGCCAACGGTTCAGAGGGGCCCCTTTTGTGGAATTCTCCTACAATGAGCAGTTCTTC. Translation gives CASSQRFRGAPFVEFSYNEQFF. The V call is TRBV4-3, the J call TRBJ2-1; D possibly matches TRBD1 or TRBD2 (5 bases each). Per germline, CDR1 LGHNA and CDR2 YSLEER. This CDR3 is built from 22 residues. Trimming stripped 2 bases from V and 0 bases from J, with 29 bases between.

The rearrangement links TRBV4-1 to TRBJ2-7; D might be TRBD1 (6 bases). V was cut by 1 base and J by 3 bases, with 10 bases left in between. The CDR3 loop spans 14 amino acids. CDR1 is MGHRA and CDR2 is YSYEKL in the germline V gene. CDR3 in amino acids: CASSQGGTRYEQYF. Here the CDR3 DNA reads TGCGCCAGCAGCCAAGGTGGGACACGCTACGAGCAGTACTTC.

The chain links TRBV28 to TRBJ2-1; D remains unclear. The CDR3 is made up of 12 amino acids. The germline CDR1 and CDR2 sequences are MDHEN and SYDVKM. V was clipped by 8 bases and J by 10 bases, with 15 bases between them. The DNA for the CDR3 is TGTGCCAGCCCCCCGGGCGGCAGGGAGCAGTTCTTC. Translation gives CASPPGGREQFF. The whole variable domain, filled in from reference TRBV28 and TRBJ2-1, reads DVKVTQSSRYLVKRTGEKVFLECVQDMDHENMFWYRQDPGLGLRLIYFSYDVKMKEKGDIPEGYSVSREKKERFSLILESASTNQTSMYLCASPPGGREQFFGPGTRLTVL.

The rearrangement uses TRBV4-1 and TRBJ2-7, with D possibly TRBD1 on 5 matching bases. Between the trimmed V and J ends, which lost 6 bases and 3 bases, there was a span of 12 bases. The CDR3 covers 13 residues. Looked up from germline, CDR1 is MGHRA and CDR2 is YSYEKL. Here the CDR3 reads CASRDLRGYEQYF. For the CDR3, the DNA is TGCGCCAGCAGAGACTTAAGGGGCTACGAGCAGTACTTC.

V usage is TRBV27 and J usage is TRBJ2-2; 7 bases map to TRBD2. Germline V gene sequence: CDR1 MNHEY, CDR2 SMNVEV (reference sequence). This CDR3 region has 17 residues. Losses at the gene ends were 0 bases for V and 5 bases for J; bases not matched to a gene: 9. The CDR3 loop reads CASSLSNGRARTGELFF. The CDR3 DNA is TGTGCCAGCAGTTTATCGAATGGGAGGGCCCGGACCGGGGAGCTGTTTTTT.

J is TRBJ2-7 and V is TRBV28; TRBD1 agrees at 7 bases. The CDR3 has 14 amino acids. Trimming at V came to 8 bases and at J to 2 bases, leaving 9 bases not matched to a gene. Germline assignment: CDR1 MDHEN and CDR2 SYDVKM. The CDR3 DNA reads as TGTGCCAGCGGAGACAGGGAGTTAACCTACGAGCAGTACTTC. The encoded protein is CASGDRELTYEQYF.

The chain uses TRBV7-9 and TRBJ2-2; 7 bases fit TRBD1. This CDR3 is 15 amino acids long. With 7 bases clipped from V and 0 bases from J, the junction kept 5 bases outside the gene matches. Germline CDR1 SEHNR, CDR2 FQNEAQ (reference sequence). Here the CDR3 reads CASIGQATNTGELFF. CDR3 in DNA: TGTGCCAGCATTGGACAGGCTACGAACACCGGGGAGCTGTTTTTT.

V gene TRBV4-1 combines with J gene TRBJ2-7; D ambiguous. The CDR3 contains 13 residues. With 4 bases removed from V and 1 base from J, the gap between germline ends came to 8 bases. Looked up from germline, CDR1 is MGHRA and CDR2 is YSYEKL. In DNA, the CDR3 is TGCGCCAGCAGCCTGGGCTCATCCTACGAGCAGTACTTC. This sequence encodes CASSLGSSYEQYF.